This is a list of T cell receptor beta chains from one sample in a study of human T cells and chemical hapten exposure. A single record per CDR3 protein comes from TCRdb applying MiXCR to the RACE reads. Here the sample spans about 140,000 distinct CDR3 sequences, about 11% being singletons. Sequencing was performed on whole blood, taken in connection with sensitization to the hapten diphenylcyclopropenone (DPC). The receptors here all came from a woman aged 50 to 60 with alopecia areata. Some clones in this sample may be carry-over from other donors' samples. Each CDR3 is given without its conserved first and last residue. D genes are given only for firm matches.

ASSPTGALHNEQF	TRBV18	TRBD1	TRBJ2-1
AISVTSYEQY	TRBV10-3	-	TRBJ2-7
SASGWGTAAYEQY	TRBV29-1	TRBD1	TRBJ2-7
ASSLGGGQGNEKLF	TRBV12-3/TRBV12-4	TRBD1	TRBJ1-4
ASRRGGGKSTDTQY	TRBV11-3	TRBD2	TRBJ2-3
ASSQGRAGTNYGYT	TRBV12-3/TRBV12-4	-	TRBJ1-2
ASSWDGRAGNEQF	TRBV7-2	TRBD2	TRBJ2-1
SALTAGPASEQY	TRBV20-1	TRBD2	TRBJ2-7
ASSQDGLNTGELF	TRBV4-2	-	TRBJ2-2
ASSPTRGLVPQY	TRBV14	-	TRBJ2-7
ASSLALLTGAGGLGNTQY	TRBV7-8	TRBD2	TRBJ2-3
ASSTGANTEAF	TRBV5-1	TRBD1	TRBJ1-1
SARDNGQGGQPQH	TRBV20-1	TRBD1	TRBJ1-5
ASSVAPSGTYEQY	TRBV9	TRBD2	TRBJ2-7
ASRLTGGSEKLF	TRBV5-1	TRBD1	TRBJ1-4
SAKPHSGYEQY	TRBV20-1	-	TRBJ2-7
ASSLRAGTASSYEQY	TRBV19	-	TRBJ2-7
ASSLGPSGTGDQPQH	TRBV5-4	TRBD1	TRBJ1-5
ASSLGGSLVNEQF	TRBV5-1	-	TRBJ2-1
ASSFASYGYT	TRBV13	-	TRBJ1-2
ASSFRGAGQDTQY	TRBV7-2	-	TRBJ2-3
ASSVLGDEQY	TRBV28	-	TRBJ2-7
ASSTTGGGYEQY	TRBV12-3/TRBV12-4	TRBD1	TRBJ2-7
ASSVDISNQPQH	TRBV9	-	TRBJ1-5
ASSSTSGSETQY	TRBV5-1	TRBD2	TRBJ2-5
ASRGQGQNNEQF	TRBV7-2	-	TRBJ2-1
SASSPGGTLSEQY	TRBV20-1	TRBD2	TRBJ2-7
ASSREGGDSPLH	TRBV4-2	-	TRBJ1-6
ASSQDRNTGELF	TRBV5-1	-	TRBJ2-2
ASSGNRGSNQPQH	TRBV2	TRBD1	TRBJ1-5
ASSEGGTNYEQY	TRBV13	-	TRBJ2-7
ASSRTGGTDTQY	TRBV11-2	TRBD1	TRBJ2-3
ASSPRTGYGYT	TRBV4-3	-	TRBJ1-2
ASSQGKGQVLETQY	TRBV14	TRBD1	TRBJ2-5
ASRSGSGTDTQY	TRBV19	-	TRBJ2-3
ASSLRQGREQY	TRBV11-1	TRBD1	TRBJ2-7
ASSQSGGEQY	TRBV3-1	-	TRBJ2-7
ASSQQGASTGELF	TRBV12-3/TRBV12-4	TRBD1	TRBJ2-2
ASSLTQGAGDEQF	TRBV7-3	TRBD1	TRBJ2-1
ASSLIQGARWTEAF	TRBV5-5	TRBD1	TRBJ1-1
ASSHGTGAGNQPQH	TRBV12-3/TRBV12-4	TRBD1	TRBJ1-5
ASSVDLNIQY	TRBV9	-	TRBJ2-4
AWSHGQTTYEQY	TRBV30	-	TRBJ2-7
ASSSQTGGYRTDTQY	TRBV5-6	TRBD1	TRBJ2-3
ASSRVGKVEAF	TRBV4-3	-	TRBJ1-1
ASSLDLTSGRRRKRETQY	TRBV11-2	TRBD2	TRBJ2-5
ASSLIGDEQY	TRBV9	-	TRBJ2-7
ASSLSSGNEQY	TRBV19	-	TRBJ2-7
AINGEGGPGGMADTQY	TRBV10-3	-	TRBJ2-3
ASSSPRLAGPGELF	TRBV27	TRBD2	TRBJ2-2
ASSRPTGWELF	TRBV19	-	TRBJ2-2
ASSVVASGYNEQF	TRBV9	TRBD2	TRBJ2-1
ASSYSGTGAPEQF	TRBV6-2/TRBV6-3	TRBD1	TRBJ2-1
ASSISDSQETQY	TRBV9	-	TRBJ2-5
SVKGLGSYNEQF	TRBV29-1	TRBD2	TRBJ2-1
SVVMSGVNEQY	TRBV29-1	-	TRBJ2-7
ASSPSRTNEQF	TRBV14	-	TRBJ2-1
ASSLPSGEQY	TRBV5-1	-	TRBJ2-7
ASSFLEGFPGQGGYEQY	TRBV7-2	-	TRBJ2-7
ASSPSRGLNTGELF	TRBV5-1	-	TRBJ2-2